The rows below give T cell receptor beta chains drawn from one sample of a study of beta chain features in type 1 diabetes. The protocol was immunoSEQ multiplex PCR, while the TCRdb copy is restricted to in-frame clones and leaves out a portion. The sample has 350,000 to 450,000 clones; approximately 15% are singletons. The sequencing input was naive CD4+ T cells from blood. Receptor source: a man aged 30 to 45 in good health. CDR3s include the opening cysteine and the closing phenylalanine or tryptophan. The D gene is left open where the match is weak. Part of the rows lack a size; the others show once, few, many or a class for expanded clones.

abundance: NA; j_gene: TRBJ2-5; d_gene: NA; v_gene: TRBV2; CDR3nt: TGTGCCAGCAGTGTAGACAGGCAAGAGACCCAGTACTTC; CDR3aa: CASSVDRQETQYF
abundance: NA; j_gene: TRBJ2-7; d_gene: NA; v_gene: TRBV7-2; CDR3nt: TGTGCCAGCAGCTTAGGGCAGGGGACCCCCTACGAGCAGTACTTC; CDR3aa: CASSLGQGTPYEQYF
abundance: few; j_gene: TRBJ2-7; d_gene: TRBD1; v_gene: TRBV7-2; CDR3nt: TGTGCCAGCAGCTCACAGGGGTTCTACGAGCAGTACTTC; CDR3aa: CASSSQGFYEQYF
abundance: few; j_gene: TRBJ2-3; d_gene: TRBD1; v_gene: TRBV15; CDR3nt: TGTGCCACCAGACAGGGACAGGGGCTCACAGATACGCAGTATTTT; CDR3aa: CATRQGQGLTDTQYF
abundance: few; j_gene: TRBJ2-3; d_gene: NA; v_gene: TRBV25-1; CDR3nt: TGTGCCAGCAGTGAAGGACAGCGGACAATGCAGTATTTT; CDR3aa: CASSEGQRTMQYF
abundance: few; j_gene: TRBJ2-5; d_gene: NA; v_gene: TRBV7-3; CDR3nt: TGTGCCAGCAGCTTAACGGTAGATCACGAGACCCAGTACTTC; CDR3aa: CASSLTVDHETQYF
abundance: NA; j_gene: TRBJ2-1; d_gene: NA; v_gene: TRBV29-1; CDR3nt: TGCAGCGGACGGGGACTTGCGGGCGATGAGCAGTTCTTC; CDR3aa: CSGRGLAGDEQFF
abundance: few; j_gene: TRBJ1-2; d_gene: NA; v_gene: TRBV30; CDR3nt: TGTGCCTGGAGTCCGGGACGGAGGAACTATGGCTACACCTTC; CDR3aa: CAWSPGRRNYGYTF
abundance: NA; j_gene: TRBJ1-1; d_gene: NA; v_gene: TRBV7-9; CDR3nt: TGTGCCAGCAGCACTGCTAACACTGAAGCTTTCTTT; CDR3aa: CASSTANTEAFF
abundance: NA; j_gene: TRBJ2-5; d_gene: NA; v_gene: TRBV10-3; CDR3nt: TGTGCCATCAGCCTGCAGTCGAGTTGGGGACAAGAGACCCAGTACTTC; CDR3aa: CAISLQSSWGQETQYF
abundance: NA; j_gene: TRBJ1-1; d_gene: NA; v_gene: TRBV28; CDR3nt: TGTGCCAGCAGTTTATCCCCAATTGACACTGAAGCTTTCTTT; CDR3aa: CASSLSPIDTEAFF
abundance: NA; j_gene: TRBJ1-3; d_gene: TRBD1; v_gene: TRBV14; CDR3nt: TGTGCCAGCAGCCAAGAACCCTTCAGGGGGCATGGAAACACCATATATTTT; CDR3aa: CASSQEPFRGHGNTIYF
abundance: few; j_gene: TRBJ2-7; d_gene: NA; v_gene: TRBV15; CDR3nt: TGTGCCACCAGCAGAGATTCGGTAGAGGGTAGGGCCCGCTACGAGCAGTACTTC; CDR3aa: CATSRDSVEGRARYEQYF
abundance: NA; j_gene: TRBJ1-2; d_gene: TRBD1; v_gene: TRBV20-1; CDR3nt: TGCAGTGCGGGACAGGGACGGGGCTACACCTTC; CDR3aa: CSAGQGRGYTF
abundance: few; j_gene: TRBJ2-2; d_gene: NA; v_gene: TRBV7-9; CDR3nt: TGTGCCAGCAGCGTGAACACCGGGGAGCTGTTTTTT; CDR3aa: CASSVNTGELFF
abundance: NA; j_gene: TRBJ1-6; d_gene: NA; v_gene: TRBV25-1; CDR3nt: TGTGCCAGCAGTGAATTAATCGTCCTTAATTCACCCCTCCACTTT; CDR3aa: CASSELIVLNSPLHF
abundance: NA; j_gene: TRBJ2-6; d_gene: NA; v_gene: TRBV7-9; CDR3nt: TGTGCCAGCAGCCCAAGACAGAGCTCTGGGGCCAACGTCCTGACTTTC; CDR3aa: CASSPRQSSGANVLTF
abundance: few; j_gene: TRBJ2-5; d_gene: NA; v_gene: TRBV7-9; CDR3nt: TGTGCCAGCAGCTCCGGACAGAGGAAGACCCAGTACTTC; CDR3aa: CASSSGQRKTQYF
abundance: few; j_gene: TRBJ2-1; d_gene: NA; v_gene: TRBV6-5; CDR3nt: TGTGCCAGCAGATCCCTCCCGGTCTTCTACAATGAGCAGTTCTTC; CDR3aa: CASRSLPVFYNEQFF
abundance: few; j_gene: TRBJ1-3; d_gene: TRBD1; v_gene: TRBV9; CDR3nt: TGTGCCAGCAGCGTGACAGGGATTTCCGGAAACACCATATATTTT; CDR3aa: CASSVTGISGNTIYF
abundance: few; j_gene: TRBJ1-1; d_gene: NA; v_gene: TRBV23-1; CDR3nt: TGCGCCAGCAGTCCGGGACACAAGAACACTGAAGCTTTCTTT; CDR3aa: CASSPGHKNTEAFF
abundance: NA; j_gene: TRBJ1-1; d_gene: NA; v_gene: TRBV29-1; CDR3nt: TGCAGCGTTGGTGGTGGAGGGAACACTGAAGCTTTCTTT; CDR3aa: CSVGGGGNTEAFF
abundance: few; j_gene: TRBJ2-7; d_gene: NA; v_gene: TRBV9; CDR3nt: TGTGCCAGCAGCGTAGGGCTGGCAGGGGCCTACGAGCAGTACTTC; CDR3aa: CASSVGLAGAYEQYF
abundance: NA; j_gene: TRBJ2-7; d_gene: NA; v_gene: TRBV18; CDR3nt: TGTGCCAGCTCTTCCGGGACGGAGCCCTACGAGCAGTACTTC; CDR3aa: CASSSGTEPYEQYF
abundance: NA; j_gene: TRBJ2-5; d_gene: NA; v_gene: TRBV4-1; CDR3nt: TGCGCCAGCAGCCAATCCGGGACGGGTCAAGAGACCCAGTACTTC; CDR3aa: CASSQSGTGQETQYF
abundance: NA; j_gene: TRBJ1-1; d_gene: NA; v_gene: TRBV30; CDR3nt: TGTGCCTGGAGTAATAGGGCCGAAGCTTTCTTT; CDR3aa: CAWSNRAEAFF
abundance: few; j_gene: TRBJ2-5; d_gene: NA; v_gene: TRBV5-6; CDR3nt: TGTGCCAGCAGCTTGAATTTGCGAAGGGAGACCCAGTACTTC; CDR3aa: CASSLNLRRETQYF